What follows are 23 T cell receptor beta chains derived from one specimen sequenced in a study of response to subunit inactivated influenza vaccine. One entry per CDR3 protein results from TCRdb running MiXCR on the RT-PCR reads. This sample has around 200,000 distinct CDR3 sequences; about 9% occur once, and the top ten carry under 13%. The source material was non-naive T cells sorted from PBMCs, sampled on the day of vaccination. Receptors originate from a man aged 50 or older who received an inactivated influenza vaccine.

This clonotype was counted at least ten times. V and J are TRBV5-1 and TRBJ1-6; D unclear. V was cut by 1 base and J by 9 bases, with 14 bases left in between. The germline CDR1 and CDR2 sequences are SGHRS and YFSETQ. The CDR3 contains 15 residues. The CDR3 DNA reads TGCGCCAGCAGCTTGCGGCAGGAGGGTAGTTCACCCCTCCACTTT. Protein product: CASSLRQEGSSPLHF.

V gene TRBV6-1 combines with J gene TRBJ2-1; a weak D match, TRBD1 (6 bases). The CDR3 is 15 amino acids. V was clipped by 5 bases and J by 2 bases, with 13 bases between them. Germline V gene lookup returns CDR1 MNHNS and CDR2 SASEGT. The CDR3 is CASSPPGTPYNEQFF. In DNA, the CDR3 is TGTGCCAGCAGTCCCCCCGGGACACCCTACAATGAGCAGTTCTTC.

V is TRBV7-2 and J is TRBJ2-4; no firm D call. CDR1 SGHTA and CDR2 FQGNSA come from the germline V gene. The CDR3 has 14 amino acids. V was cut by 3 bases and J by 4 bases, with 10 bases left in between. Here the CDR3 reads CASSFGQTKNIQYF. Here the CDR3 DNA reads TGTGCCAGCAGCTTCGGTCAGACAAAAAACATTCAGTACTTC. Full variable domain (outside the CDR3, taken from reference TRBV7-2 and TRBJ2-4): GAGVSQSPSNKVTEKGKDVELRCDPISGHTALYWYRQSLGQGLEFLIYFQGNSAPDKSGLPSDRFSAERTGGSVSTLTIQRTQQEDSAVYLCASSFGQTKNIQYFGAGTRLSVL.

In its sample, this clonotype was seen many times. The gene calls are TRBV4-2 and TRBJ1-4; 9 bases fit TRBD1. Per the germline V gene, CDR1 is LGHNA and CDR2 is YNFKEQ. V trimming: 0 bases; J trimming: 8 bases; junction bases outside the gene matches: 10. The CDR3 has 17 residues. CDR3 nucleotides: TGTGCCAGCAGCCAAGATCCCACAGGGGGCTTAAGGGAAAAACTGTTTTTT. Its protein product is CASSQDPTGGLREKLFF.

The chain links TRBV6-2 or TRBV6-3 to TRBJ2-1, with unresolved D. Germline loops: CDR1 MNHEY, CDR2 SVGEGT. This CDR3 is built from 16 residues. Trimming stripped 0 bases from V and 0 bases from J, with 9 bases between. The chain's CDR3 is CASSYSIQSSYNEQFF. The CDR3 nucleotides are TGTGCCAGCAGTTACTCGATCCAGAGCTCCTACAATGAGCAGTTCTTC.

The CDR3 region has the DNA TGTGCCAGCAGCTCAAGACCCGGCGGCACCGGGGAGCTGTTTTTT. It yields the protein CASSSRPGGTGELFF. J is TRBJ2-2 and V is TRBV11-3; D unclear. The CDR3 loop spans 15 amino acids. Germline CDR1 reads SGHNT; CDR2 reads YENEEA. Trimming took off 4 bases at V and 4 bases at J, with 13 bases between the two ends. The entire variable domain, with the rest obtained from reference TRBV11-3 and TRBJ2-2, is as follows: EAGVVQSPRYKIIEKKQPVAFWCNPISGHNTLYWYLQNLGQGPELLIRYENEEAVDDSQLPKDRFSAERLKGVDSTLKIQPAELGDSAVYLCASSSRPGGTGELFFGEGSRLTVL.

This clonotype was seen repeatedly, ten times or more. A junction end diverges from the germline sequence, so it may reflect a read error. J is TRBJ2-2 and V is TRBV7-7, with D unclear. This CDR3 has 15 residues. Germline CDR1 is SSHAT and CDR2 is FNYEAQ (reference sequence). CDR3 residues: CASSSTPGLIGELFF. The CDR3 nucleotides read TGTGCTAGCAGCTCAACCCCCGGGCTGATCGGGGAGCTGTTTTTT.

Ten or more counts support this clonotype. V and J are TRBV20-1 and TRBJ1-2; D gene unclear. This CDR3 contains 12 residues. V gave up 6 bases and J gave up 0 bases, with 8 bases separating them. CDR1 and CDR2 (germline): DFQATT, SNEGSKA (reference sequence). CDR3 amino acids: CSAISANYGYTF. CDR3 sequence (DNA): TGCAGTGCAATCAGTGCTAACTATGGCTACACCTTC.

This clonotype was seen a few times. V and J are TRBV6-5 and TRBJ1-1, with 8 bases matching TRBD1. The CDR3 loop spans 14 amino acids. V lost 4 bases and J lost 6; bases outside the gene matches: 7. CDR1 is MNHEY and CDR2 is SVGAGI in the germline V gene. The CDR3 DNA follows: TGTGCCAGCAGTTGGGACAGGTCCCTCCCTGAAGCTTTCTTT. This sequence encodes CASSWDRSLPEAFF.

This clonotype was recorded a few times. This sequence joins TRBV12-3 or TRBV12-4 and TRBJ2-2, with 9 positions matching TRBD1. The junction had 3 bases not matched to a gene; V was cut back by 5 bases and J by 5 bases. The CDR3 has 14 amino acids. The CDR3 region is CASSRDRETGELFF. The CDR3 region has the DNA TGTGCCAGCAGTAGGGACAGGGAGACCGGGGAGCTGTTTTTT.

J is TRBJ1-1 and V is TRBV5-1; 10 bases agree with TRBD1. The junction had 8 bases not matched to a gene; V was cut back by 4 bases and J by 11 bases. Germline-derived CDR1 and CDR2 are SGHRS and YFSETQ. The CDR3 has 13 residues. CDR3 residues: CASSPGQGKKAFF. CDR3 in DNA: TGCGCCAGCAGCCCGGGACAGGGGAAAAAGGCTTTCTTT.

The chain has TRBV18 and TRBJ2-7; TRBD1 is a possible D gene (6 bases). Trimming pared 3 bases from V and 3 bases from J, leaving 9 bases between. CDR3 length equals 13 residues. Germline V gives CDR1 KGHSH, CDR2 LQKENI. In DNA form, the CDR3 reads TGTGCCAGCTCACCCACCAGGGGCTACGAGCAGTACTTC. Translation gives CASSPTRGYEQYF.

The chain couples TRBV4-3 to TRBJ2-4; D is perhaps TRBD1 (5 bases). The CDR3 runs to 16 residues. The germline V gene encodes CDR1 LGHNA and CDR2 YSLEER. The V end was cut by 1 base, the J end by 2 bases, with 12 bases between. For the CDR3, the DNA is TGCGCCAGCAGCCAAGGCCGACAGAGGACCAAAAACATTCAGTACTTC. It encodes CASSQGRQRTKNIQYF.

This clonotype was observed a handful of times. This chain joins TRBV7-9 and TRBJ1-5; no firm D call. Looked up from germline, CDR1 is SEHNR and CDR2 is FQNEAQ (reference sequence). V shed 1 base and J shed 5 bases, with 3 bases lying between them. This CDR3 is built from 12 residues. For the CDR3, the DNA is TGTGCCAGCAGCTTAGACGATCAGCCCCAGCATTTT. Protein: CASSLDDQPQHF.

J is TRBJ2-3 and V is TRBV10-3, with 9 positions matching TRBD2. The germline V gene encodes CDR1 ENHRY and CDR2 SYGVKD. This CDR3 has 16 amino acids. Trimming at V came to 6 bases and at J to 5 bases, leaving 12 bases not matched to a gene. CDR3 sequence: CAIRVGGRASGDTQYF. The CDR3 nucleotides read TGTGCCATCAGGGTCGGCGGGAGGGCCTCTGGAGATACGCAGTATTTT.

This chain joins TRBV11-1 and TRBJ2-1, with 11 bases identical to TRBD2. V trimming: 5 bases; J trimming: 8 bases; junction bases outside the gene matches: 2. CDR3 length: 13 residues. Germline values: CDR1 SGHAT, CDR2 FQDESV (reference sequence). The chain's CDR3 is CASSGGLADEQFF. DNA for the CDR3: TGTGCCAGCAGCGGGGGACTAGCGGATGAGCAGTTCTTC.

Many counts were recorded for this clonotype. CDR3 in DNA: TGTGCCAGCAGCAGGACAGGGGGCGACGAGCAGTACTTC. Encoded protein: CASSRTGGDEQYF. This chain joins TRBV7-2 and TRBJ2-7; 11 bases are a match to TRBD1. V dropped 5 bases and J dropped 5; count of bases not matched to a gene: 2. The germline V gene has CDR1 SGHTA and CDR2 FQGNSA. This CDR3 comprises 13 residues.

The sample holds a few counts of this clonotype. The chain is built from TRBV5-4 and TRBJ1-1; D is perhaps TRBD1 (6 bases). Germline CDR1 SGHNT, CDR2 YYREEE (reference sequence). CDR3 size: 14 residues. V lost 1 base and J lost 3, with 10 bases in between. CDR3 loop: CASSLSGQYTEAFF. The CDR3, as DNA: TGTGCCAGCAGCTTGTCAGGACAGTACACTGAAGCTTTCTTT.

CDR3: CAPKNRDTDFGQYF. The CDR3 region has the DNA TGTGCCCCCAAAAACCGGGACACCGACTTCGGGCAGTACTTC. The chain joins TRBV24-1 to TRBJ2-7, with D tentatively TRBD1 (6 bases). The CDR3 loop spans 14 amino acids. CDR1 is KGHDR, CDR2 SFDVKD, per germline. The V and J ends lost 12 bases and 9 bases respectively, with 26 bases between them.

This clonotype was seen at least ten times. CDR3 sequence reads: CASSQVWDTHWGQFF. CDR3 sequence (DNA): TGCGCCAGCAGCCAAGTCTGGGACACTCACTGGGGGCAGTTCTTC. The chain combines TRBV4-3 with TRBJ2-1; perhaps TRBD1 as D (6 bases). The CDR3 runs to 15 residues. Germline V gene lookup returns CDR1 LGHNA and CDR2 YSLEER. Trimming shortened V by 1 base and J by 12 bases, and 19 bases separated the two germline ends.

This clonotype was detected ten times or more. V and J are TRBV5-1 and TRBJ1-2; a weak D match, TRBD1 (5 bases). V was cut by 4 bases and J by 3 bases, with 25 bases left in between. The CDR3 is 18 amino acids. The V gene's germline CDR1 is SGHRS and CDR2 YFSETQ. The CDR3 region has the DNA TGCGCCAGCAGCCCAGGCAACCTACAAGGGGCGATTGACTATGGCTACACCTTC. It translates to CASSPGNLQGAIDYGYTF.

The chain joins TRBV7-8 to TRBJ2-5, with D possibly TRBD2 on 5 matching bases. V lost 3 bases and J 3 bases, leaving 8 bases between the germline ends. Per germline, CDR1 SGHVS and CDR2 FQNEAQ. CDR3 size: 13 residues. The CDR3 DNA follows: TGTGCCAGCAGCTTCGGGAATGAAGAGACCCAGTACTTC. This encodes CASSFGNEETQYF. Variable domain in full (rest from reference TRBV7-8 and TRBJ2-5): GAGVSQSPRYKVAKRGQDVALRCDPISGHVSLFWYQQALGQGPEFLTYFQNEAQLDKSGLPSDRFFAERPEGSVSTLKIQRTQQEDSAVYLCASSFGNEETQYFGPGTRLLVL.

This clonotype was observed a handful of times. This sequence joins TRBV7-6 and TRBJ2-3; D ambiguous. The CDR3 covers 14 residues. Looked up from germline, CDR1 is SGHVS and CDR2 is FNYEAQ. V shed 1 base and J shed 3 bases, with 8 bases lying between them. The CDR3: CASSLVQLTDTQYF. The CDR3 bases are TGTGCCAGCAGCTTAGTCCAGCTTACAGATACGCAGTATTTT.